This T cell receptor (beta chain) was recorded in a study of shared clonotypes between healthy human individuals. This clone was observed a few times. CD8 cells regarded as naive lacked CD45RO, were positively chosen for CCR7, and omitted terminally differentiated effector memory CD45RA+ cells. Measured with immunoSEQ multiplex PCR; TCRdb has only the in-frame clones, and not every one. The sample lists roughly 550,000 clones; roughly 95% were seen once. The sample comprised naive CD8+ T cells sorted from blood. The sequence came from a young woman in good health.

CDR3 protein: CASSPRPGGRNQPQHF. In DNA form, the CDR3 reads TGTGCCAGCAGCCCGCGGCCAGGGGGACGCAATCAGCCCCAGCATTTT. The V gene is TRBV5-7, the J gene TRBJ1-5; TRBD1 agrees at 7 bases. TRBV5-7 is an ORF, and what it does is uncertain. This CDR3 contains 16 residues. J was trimmed by 2 bases and V by 4 bases; bases with no gene match: 9.